This entry lists 29 T cell receptor beta chains sequenced from one sample in a study of shared clonotypes between healthy human individuals. Profiled with immunoSEQ multiplex PCR; TCRdb holds only in-frame clones, not every one. This sample has 2.3 million or so clones; about 92% occur once, and the top ten carry 0.35% to 0.5%. The sequencing input was naive CD4+ T cells from PBMCs. Subset indicated: CD45RA+ positively selected. These TCRs come from a man aged 18 to 29 in good health. Some clones in this sample may be carry-over from other donors' samples.

V is TRBV7-9 and J is TRBJ1-4; D is unresolved. V lost 0 bases and J 2 bases, leaving 7 bases between the germline ends. The germline CDR1 and CDR2 sequences are SEHNR and FQNEAQ (reference sequence). The CDR3 has 15 amino acids. CDR3 amino acids: CASSLAVGTNEKLFF. The CDR3 DNA is TGTGCCAGCAGCTTAGCGGTGGGGACTAATGAAAAACTGTTTTTT.

V is TRBV5-4 and J is TRBJ2-7; D is unresolved. The CDR3 covers 15 residues. Germline CDR1 reads SGHNT; CDR2 reads YYREEE (reference sequence). V was pared by 3 bases and J by 1 base, with 14 bases between. The CDR3 sequence is CASSSLSLGSYEQYF. The DNA of the CDR3 is TGTGCCAGCAGCTCCCTAAGCCTAGGGTCCTACGAGCAGTACTTC.

The chain joins TRBV29-1 to TRBJ2-7; 11 bases are a match to TRBD2. The CDR3 is 16 residues long. Trimming cost V 6 bases and J 2 bases; bases outside gene matches: 12. Germline V CDR1 and CDR2: SQVTM, ANQGSEA. DNA of the CDR3: TGCAGCGTATCCGGGACTAGCGGAAGGGAGCCCTACGAGCAGTACTTC. Residues: CSVSGTSGREPYEQYF.

The chain has TRBV7-9 and TRBJ2-5; possible D gene TRBD1, 5 bases. V dropped 2 bases and J dropped 5 bases, with 9 bases sitting between them. Germline V CDR1 and CDR2: SEHNR, FQNEAQ (reference sequence). The CDR3 runs to 13 residues. CDR3 sequence: CASSLKGVETQYF. The CDR3 DNA sequence: TGTGCCAGCAGCTTAAAAGGGGTGGAGACCCAGTACTTC.

This chain links TRBV5-8 with TRBJ1-3, with D perhaps TRBD1 (5 bases). Germline V CDR1 and CDR2: SGHTS, YDEGEE. Trimming stripped 0 bases from V and 0 bases from J, with 7 bases between. This CDR3 spans 15 amino acids. The CDR3 here is CASSLGQYSGNTIYF. The CDR3 DNA reads TGTGCCAGCAGCTTGGGACAGTACTCTGGAAACACCATATATTTT.

The gene calls are TRBV28 and TRBJ1-2; D is perhaps TRBD1 (5 bases). The CDR3 consists of 15 residues. In germline, CDR1 is MDHEN, CDR2 SYDVKM. With 2 bases removed from V and 1 base from J, the gap between germline ends came to 11 bases. This CDR3 reads CASSLGDRLNYGYTF. In nucleotides, the CDR3 is TGTGCCAGCAGTTTAGGGGACCGTCTTAACTATGGCTACACCTTC.

The rearrangement links TRBV9 to TRBJ2-3; TRBD2 agrees at 9 bases. The CDR3 is 18 residues long. CDR1 is SGDLS and CDR2 is YYNGEE in the germline V gene. V shed 0 bases and J 0 bases; nucleotides not matched to a gene: 8. In DNA, the CDR3 is TGTGCCAGCAGCGTAGTCGCGGGAGGGCCGGGGAGCACAGATACGCAGTATTTT. Residues: CASSVVAGGPGSTDTQYF.

V usage is TRBV6-6 and J usage is TRBJ2-2; 7 positions agree with TRBD1. Germline CDR1 reads MNHNY; CDR2 reads SVGAGI (reference sequence). With 4 bases clipped from V and 3 bases from J, the junction kept 5 bases outside the gene matches. The CDR3 covers 15 residues. Here the CDR3 DNA reads TGTGCCAGCAGTTTTTACAGGGGTGACACCGGGGAGCTGTTTTTT. Its translation: CASSFYRGDTGELFF.

This chain uses TRBV6-5 with TRBJ2-7; 8 positions agree with TRBD1. Trimming took 7 bases from V and 3 from J; bases not matched to a gene: 5. The CDR3 extends over 13 amino acids. CDR1 is MNHEY, CDR2 SVGAGI, per germline. The CDR3 DNA reads as TGTGCCAGCACCGGACAGGGATTCTACGAGCAGTACTTC. This sequence encodes CASTGQGFYEQYF.

In this sample, this clone turned up once. The chain combines TRBV19 with TRBJ1-1; tentatively, D is TRBD1 (5 bases). Trimming cost V 3 bases and J 0 bases, with 14 bases left between them. CDR1 LNHDA and CDR2 SQIVND come from the germline V gene (reference sequence). The length of the CDR3 is 16 residues. The CDR3 sequence is CASSIGTVLMNTEAFF. The CDR3 coding sequence is TGTGCCAGTAGTATCGGGACCGTTTTGATGAACACTGAAGCTTTCTTT. Full variable domain (rest looked up from reference TRBV19 and TRBJ1-1): DGGITQSPKYLFRKEGQNVTLSCEQNLNHDAMYWYRQDPGQGLRLIYYSQIVNDFQKGDIAEGYSVSREKKESFPLTVTSAQKNPTAFYLCASSIGTVLMNTEAFFGQGTRLTVV.

This clone was seen only once. The chain combines TRBV19 with TRBJ1-5, with D uncertain. The CDR3 is 16 amino acids. Per germline, CDR1 LNHDA and CDR2 SQIVND (reference sequence). Trimming removed 4 bases from V and 6 bases from J, with 19 bases in between. CDR3 in amino acids: CASSTHYTGVPQPQHF. The CDR3 coding sequence is TGTGCCAGTAGTACACACTACACGGGAGTGCCTCAGCCCCAGCATTTT.

This clone is a singleton in its sample. The chain carries TRBV6-4 and TRBJ2-1; no reliable D call. Deletions cut 0 bases from V and 7 bases from J, with 10 bases between. Germline values: CDR1 MRHNA, CDR2 SNTAGT. This CDR3 region has 14 residues. This chain's CDR3 is CASSDSPAKNEQFF. CDR3 nucleotides: TGTGCCAGCAGTGACTCCCCCGCCAAAAATGAGCAGTTCTTC.

The chain links TRBV6-5 to TRBJ2-3; 10 bases map to TRBD1. The CDR3 consists of 15 residues. After removal of 5 bases from V and 1 base from J, the junction contained 3 bases not matched to a gene. Per germline, CDR1 MNHEY and CDR2 SVGAGI. The CDR3 DNA follows: TGTGCCAGCAGTCGGGACAGGGGCGGCACAGATACGCAGTATTTT. Amino acids: CASSRDRGGTDTQYF.

CDR3 region: CASSFTAQETQYF. DNA of the CDR3: TGTGCCAGCAGCTTTACAGCGCAAGAGACCCAGTACTTC. This chain links TRBV7-9 with TRBJ2-5; D is ambiguous. The V gene's germline CDR1 is SEHNR and CDR2 FQNEAQ (reference sequence). The V gene lost 3 bases and the J gene lost 2 bases, with 7 bases spanning the gap. There are 13 residues in the CDR3. Full variable domain (remainder filled in from reference TRBV7-9 and TRBJ2-5): DTGVSQNPRHKITKRGQNVTFRCDPISEHNRLYWYRQTLGQGPEFLTYFQNEAQLEKSRLLSDRFSAERPKGSFSTLEIQRTEQGDSAMYLCASSFTAQETQYFGPGTRLLVL.

The chain couples TRBV7-6 to TRBJ2-3; a weak D match, TRBD1 (6 bases). Germline CDR1 SGHVS, CDR2 FNYEAQ. The CDR3 is 14 amino acids. The V end lost 4 bases, the J end lost 6 bases, and 14 bases lay between the germline ends. The CDR3 here is CASSSRDQGDTQYF. CDR3 sequence (DNA): TGTGCCAGCAGCTCCCGGGACCAGGGGGATACGCAGTATTTT.

This sequence joins TRBV2 and TRBJ1-2; unclear D gene. This CDR3 has 14 amino acids. Trimming cost V 3 bases and J 8 bases, with 16 bases left between them. The V gene's germline CDR1 is SNHLY and CDR2 FYNNEI. This CDR3 is CASSDVWEPAGYTF. In DNA form, the CDR3 reads TGTGCCAGCAGTGATGTATGGGAACCAGCGGGCTACACCTTC.

The genes are TRBV2 and TRBJ2-3; no clear D gene. The V and J ends lost 7 bases and 0 bases respectively, with 11 bases between them. The CDR3 totals 14 residues. Germline V gene sequence: CDR1 SNHLY, CDR2 FYNNEI. CDR3 in DNA: TGTGCCAGCACCAGGACGTCTAGCACAGATACGCAGTATTTT. Its protein product is CASTRTSSTDTQYF.

This rearrangement joins TRBV7-6 to TRBJ2-1; 15 bases align to TRBD2. Germline values: CDR1 SGHVS, CDR2 FNYEAQ. The CDR3 length is 17 residues. V lost 4 bases, J lost 6 bases, and 7 bases stayed unmatched. The DNA for the CDR3 is TGTGCCAGCAGCTCCACGCCGGGACTAGCGGGAGGCAATGAGCAGTTCTTC. As protein: CASSSTPGLAGGNEQFF.

The chain recombines TRBV28 with TRBJ2-3, with D possibly TRBD1 on 6 matching bases. V was cut by 7 bases and J by 6 bases, with 20 bases left in between. The germline CDR1 and CDR2 sequences are MDHEN and SYDVKM. CDR3 length: 15 amino acids. Here the CDR3 reads CASTPSRGTRDTQYF. CDR3 nucleotides: TGTGCCAGCACCCCCAGCAGGGGTACAAGGGATACGCAGTATTTT.

CDR3 nucleotides: TGTGCCAGCAGTGAAAGGGCGGGGCCCGGTCTTCAGTACTTC. Translated: CASSERAGPGLQYF. The chain employs TRBV6-1 and TRBJ2-4, with TRBD2 as a possible D gene (6 bases). CDR1 MNHNS and CDR2 SASEGT come from the germline V gene. The V and J ends lost 2 bases and 11 bases respectively, with 16 bases between them. This CDR3 is built from 14 residues.

The rearrangement joins TRBV27 to TRBJ2-7, with a possible D match to TRBD1 (5 bases). This CDR3 has 15 amino acids. V lost 4 bases to trimming and J lost 2 bases, with 15 bases between them. The germline gives CDR1 MNHEY, CDR2 SMNVEV (reference sequence). The CDR3, as DNA: TGTGCCAGCAGTTATAAGCTCGACAGAACCTACGAGCAGTACTTC. It is translated as CASSYKLDRTYEQYF.

This clone was seen just once. Other DNA sequences in this sample translate to the same CDR3. This chain links TRBV9 with TRBJ2-3; maybe TRBD2 (5 bases). There are 14 residues in the CDR3. Trimming took 0 bases from V and 4 from J, leaving 9 bases between them. Germline V gene data show CDR1 as SGDLS and CDR2 as YYNGEE. The CDR3 coding sequence is TGTGCCAGCAGCGTAGGAGGGTGGGCAGATACGCAGTATTTT. Its protein product is CASSVGGWADTQYF. Full variable domain (remainder filled in from reference TRBV9 and TRBJ2-3): DSGVTQTPKHLITATGQRVTLRCSPRSGDLSVYWYQQSLDQGLQFLIQYYNGEERAKGNILERFSAQQFPDLHSELNLSSLELGDSALYFCASSVGGWADTQYFGPGTRLTVL.

J is TRBJ2-3 and V is TRBV28; D ambiguous. Trimming removed 5 bases at V and 1 base at J, with 4 bases between. The CDR3 runs to 12 residues. From germline, CDR1 is MDHEN and CDR2 SYDVKM. Here the CDR3 reads CASSPRTDTQYF. For the CDR3, the DNA is TGTGCCAGCAGTCCACGCACAGATACGCAGTATTTT.

The rearrangement joins TRBV7-9 to TRBJ2-1; D not resolved. This CDR3 comprises 15 residues. Germline V CDR1 and CDR2: SEHNR, FQNEAQ (reference sequence). Trimming removed 5 bases from V and 4 bases from J, with 15 bases in between. Here the CDR3 reads CASSRQQDRYNEQFF. For the CDR3, the DNA is TGTGCCAGCAGCCGCCAGCAGGATAGGTACAATGAGCAGTTCTTC.

The chain combines TRBV2 with TRBJ2-7, with 7 bases identical to TRBD2. The CDR3 has 14 residues. CDR1 and CDR2 from the germline V gene are SNHLY and FYNNEI. The ends lost 6 bases at V and 2 bases at J; junction bases unmatched: 7. CDR3 residues: CASRYTGTTYEQYF. The CDR3 DNA follows: TGTGCCAGCAGATATACCGGGACTACCTACGAGCAGTACTTC.

This chain links TRBV11-2 with TRBJ1-3; D is uncertain. Trimming left V 2 bases short and J 3 bases short, with 8 bases between. The germline V gene has CDR1 SGHAT and CDR2 FQNNGV. The CDR3 is 14 residues long. The CDR3 spells CASSLTRGGNTIYF. The DNA of the CDR3 is TGTGCCAGCAGCTTAACACGGGGTGGAAACACCATATATTTT.

The V gene is TRBV7-3, the J gene TRBJ2-1, with TRBD1 matching 11 bases. The CDR3 length is 15 residues. J was trimmed by 6 bases and V by 5 bases; bases with no gene match: 6. The germline CDR1 and CDR2 sequences are SGHTA and FQGTGA. The CDR3 DNA reads as TGTGCCAGCAGCCCGACCGGGACAGGGGGCAATGAGCAGTTCTTC. Translation gives CASSPTGTGGNEQFF.

This clone was picked up a small number of times. The chain joins TRBV18 to TRBJ1-3; possibly TRBD1 for D (5 bases). This CDR3 has 15 amino acids. CDR1 is KGHSH and CDR2 is LQKENI in the germline V gene. The germline V and J ends were trimmed by 6 bases and 4 bases, with 16 bases remaining between them. CDR3 coding DNA: TGTGCCAGCTCGCCCCTCCGGGACGGAGGAAACACCATATATTTT. Translated, it gives CASSPLRDGGNTIYF.

V gene TRBV4-2 combines with J gene TRBJ2-1; 10 nucleotides line up with TRBD2. V lost 0 bases to trimming and J lost 7 bases; unmatched junction nucleotides: 9. Per germline, CDR1 LGHNA and CDR2 YNFKEQ. The CDR3 has 17 amino acids. CDR3 DNA sequence: TGTGCCAGCAGCCAAGACGGGGGACTAGCGTCGGGGAATGAGCAGTTCTTC. Protein product: CASSQDGGLASGNEQFF.